This T cell receptor (beta chain) was identified during a study of blood T cell repertoires in COVID-19. TCRdb keeps only in-frame clones here, not all; method: immunoSEQ multiplex PCR. Among roughly 400,000 clones listed, roughly 90% were seen once. Trimming left V 2 bases short and J 5 bases short, with 4 bases between. This CDR3 has 12 residues. Source material: PBMCs or T cells enriched from blood (not recorded which). This receptor was obtained from a middle-aged woman who had been exposed to COVID-19. The chain combines TRBV12-3 or TRBV12-4 with TRBJ1-5, with D unclear. The CDR3 loop is CASSLTHQPQHF. CDR3 nucleotide sequence: TGTGCCAGCAGTTTAACTCATCAGCCCCAGCATTTT.